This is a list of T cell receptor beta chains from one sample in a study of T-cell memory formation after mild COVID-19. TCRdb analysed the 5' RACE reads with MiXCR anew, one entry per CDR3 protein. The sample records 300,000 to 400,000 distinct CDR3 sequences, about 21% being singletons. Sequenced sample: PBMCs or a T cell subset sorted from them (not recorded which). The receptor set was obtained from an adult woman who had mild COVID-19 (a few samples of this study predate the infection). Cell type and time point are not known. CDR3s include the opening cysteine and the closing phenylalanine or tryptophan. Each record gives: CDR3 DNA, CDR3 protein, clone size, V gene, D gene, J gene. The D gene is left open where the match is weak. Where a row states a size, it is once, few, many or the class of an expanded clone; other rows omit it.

CDR3nt: TGCAGTGCTATAAAAGAGACCCAGTACTTC
CDR3aa: CSAIKETQYF
abundance: few
v_gene: TRBV20-1
d_gene: NA
j_gene: TRBJ2-5

CDR3nt: TGCGCCAGCAGCCTGCTGATGACAGGATCGAACACAGATACGCAGTATTTT
CDR3aa: CASSLLMTGSNTDTQYF
abundance: few
v_gene: TRBV5-1
d_gene: NA
j_gene: TRBJ2-3

CDR3nt: TGCGCCAGCAGTGGGGTATGGGGGGTCGACAATCAGCCCCAGCATTTT
CDR3aa: CASSGVWGVDNQPQHF
abundance: NA
v_gene: TRBV10-2
d_gene: NA
j_gene: TRBJ1-5

CDR3nt: TGTGCCAGCAGCTACGAAGGACTAGCGGGCCAAGAGACCCAGTACTTC
CDR3aa: CASSYEGLAGQETQYF
abundance: few
v_gene: TRBV5-6
d_gene: TRBD2
j_gene: TRBJ2-5

CDR3nt: TGCGCCAGCAGTTCCACGGCGGGACAGGGAAAGACCCAGTACTTC
CDR3aa: CASSSTAGQGKTQYF
abundance: NA
v_gene: TRBV4-1
d_gene: TRBD1
j_gene: TRBJ2-5

CDR3nt: TGTGCCAGCAGCGTAGGAGGAAGCCCGACCGGGGAGCTGTTTTTT
CDR3aa: CASSVGGSPTGELFF
abundance: few
v_gene: TRBV9
d_gene: NA
j_gene: TRBJ2-2

CDR3nt: TGTGCCAGCAGCTCTCGGGAACAGGGCAATGAGCAGTTCTTC
CDR3aa: CASSSREQGNEQFF
abundance: few
v_gene: TRBV11-3
d_gene: NA
j_gene: TRBJ2-1

CDR3nt: TGTGCCACCAGTGATCGGACAGGGCCTGGTGAAAAACTGTTTTTT
CDR3aa: CATSDRTGPGEKLFF
abundance: few
v_gene: TRBV24-1
d_gene: TRBD1
j_gene: TRBJ1-4

CDR3nt: TGCGCCAGCAGCTTAAGCTACGGGACAGGGCCTAACTATGGCTACACCTTC
CDR3aa: CASSLSYGTGPNYGYTF
abundance: NA
v_gene: TRBV5-1
d_gene: TRBD1
j_gene: TRBJ1-2

CDR3nt: TGTGCCAGCAGTTGGGGCAAGGATCAGCCCCAGCATTTT
CDR3aa: CASSWGKDQPQHF
abundance: few
v_gene: TRBV12-3/TRBV12-4
d_gene: NA
j_gene: TRBJ1-5

CDR3nt: TGTGCCATCAGTGAGTCGAGACTACCTGCAGAGCAGTACTTC
CDR3aa: CAISESRLPAEQYF
abundance: few
v_gene: TRBV10-3
d_gene: NA
j_gene: TRBJ2-7

CDR3nt: TGCAGCGGGAATACCGGGACAGGGGGCAACGAGCAGTACTTC
CDR3aa: CSGNTGTGGNEQYF
abundance: NA
v_gene: TRBV29-1
d_gene: TRBD1
j_gene: TRBJ2-7

CDR3nt: TGTGCCACCAGTCAAAGGATCTCTAGCACAGATACGCAGTATTTT
CDR3aa: CATSQRISSTDTQYF
abundance: NA
v_gene: TRBV24-1
d_gene: NA
j_gene: TRBJ2-3

CDR3nt: TGTGCCAGCTTATCCCCCGGGGGTCACGAGCAGTTCTTC
CDR3aa: CASLSPGGHEQFF
abundance: few
v_gene: TRBV9
d_gene: NA
j_gene: TRBJ2-1

CDR3nt: TGTGCCAGCAAAGCGGACAGGGATAACTATGGCTACACCTTC
CDR3aa: CASKADRDNYGYTF
abundance: NA
v_gene: TRBV7-9
d_gene: TRBD1
j_gene: TRBJ1-2

CDR3nt: TGTGCCAGCAGCCCTACAGGGGGCCCCTGGACTGAAGCTTTCTTT
CDR3aa: CASSPTGGPWTEAFF
abundance: few
v_gene: TRBV6-6
d_gene: TRBD1
j_gene: TRBJ1-1

CDR3nt: TGTGCCATCAGTGGGACAGGGACTGAAAAACTGTTTTTT
CDR3aa: CAISGTGTEKLFF
abundance: once
v_gene: TRBV10-3
d_gene: TRBD1
j_gene: TRBJ1-4

CDR3nt: TGTGCCAGCAGTCCAAGCCGGGACAGGGTAATGGACAATGAGCAGTTCTTC
CDR3aa: CASSPSRDRVMDNEQFF
abundance: few
v_gene: TRBV12-3/TRBV12-4
d_gene: TRBD1
j_gene: TRBJ2-1

CDR3nt: TGTGCCAGCAGTCGGGACAGCTCCTACAATGAGCAGTTCTTC
CDR3aa: CASSRDSSYNEQFF
abundance: many
v_gene: TRBV19
d_gene: TRBD1
j_gene: TRBJ2-1

CDR3nt: TGTGCCAGCAGTTTGTACAACTCTGGAAACACCATATATTTT
CDR3aa: CASSLYNSGNTIYF
abundance: NA
v_gene: TRBV12-3/TRBV12-4
d_gene: NA
j_gene: TRBJ1-3

CDR3nt: TGTGCCAGTAGTACAGGGACTAGCGGGAGGGTCCTATCGGGGACAGATACGCAGTATTTT
CDR3aa: CASSTGTSGRVLSGTDTQYF
abundance: NA
v_gene: TRBV19
d_gene: TRBD2
j_gene: TRBJ2-3

CDR3nt: TGTGCCAGCAGCTTAGTTAGCGGGAGAACAGATACGCAGTATTTT
CDR3aa: CASSLVSGRTDTQYF
abundance: few
v_gene: TRBV7-9
d_gene: TRBD2
j_gene: TRBJ2-3

CDR3nt: TGCAGCGTGGGCCGGACAGGGCGGGAGCAGTACTTC
CDR3aa: CSVGRTGREQYF
abundance: few
v_gene: TRBV29-1
d_gene: TRBD1
j_gene: TRBJ2-7

CDR3nt: TGCGCCAGCAGCCGGATCGGGGACCAAGAGACCCAGTACTTC
CDR3aa: CASSRIGDQETQYF
abundance: NA
v_gene: TRBV5-1
d_gene: NA
j_gene: TRBJ2-5

CDR3nt: TGCAGCGTCGGTGAGACAGATACGCAGTATTTT
CDR3aa: CSVGETDTQYF
abundance: few
v_gene: TRBV29-1
d_gene: NA
j_gene: TRBJ2-3

CDR3nt: TGCGCCAGCAGCTTGCCCACAGGGGGTAACACAGATACGCAGTATTTT
CDR3aa: CASSLPTGGNTDTQYF
abundance: many
v_gene: TRBV5-1
d_gene: TRBD1
j_gene: TRBJ2-3

CDR3nt: TGTGCCAGCAGTTTCGGACAGGGGGCCGCTGTCTATGGCTACACCTTC
CDR3aa: CASSFGQGAAVYGYTF
abundance: NA
v_gene: TRBV6-2/TRBV6-3
d_gene: TRBD1
j_gene: TRBJ1-2

CDR3nt: TGTGCCAGCAGCTTGGCCGGCAGGGGAGACCTTAACACTGAAGCTTTCTTT
CDR3aa: CASSLAGRGDLNTEAFF
abundance: NA
v_gene: TRBV5-6
d_gene: NA
j_gene: TRBJ1-1

CDR3nt: TGTGCCAGCAGCTACCAACAGGGGTACGAGCAGTACTTC
CDR3aa: CASSYQQGYEQYF
abundance: few
v_gene: TRBV11-2
d_gene: TRBD1
j_gene: TRBJ2-7

CDR3nt: TGTGCCAGCACAGTGACAAGCTCCTACGAGCAGTACTTC
CDR3aa: CASTVTSSYEQYF
abundance: NA
v_gene: TRBV5-5
d_gene: NA
j_gene: TRBJ2-7

CDR3nt: TGTGCCAGTAGCATCGGGGGACAGGGGGCTTGGGATACGCAGTATTTT
CDR3aa: CASSIGGQGAWDTQYF
abundance: NA
v_gene: TRBV19
d_gene: TRBD1
j_gene: TRBJ2-3

CDR3nt: TGTGCCAGCACCTCCACTGGCAGGGAGTATGGGGAGACCCAGTACTTC
CDR3aa: CASTSTGREYGETQYF
abundance: few
v_gene: TRBV12-3/TRBV12-4
d_gene: NA
j_gene: TRBJ2-5

CDR3nt: TGTGCCAGCAGCGTAGGAGCAGGCCCACACGAGCAGTACTTC
CDR3aa: CASSVGAGPHEQYF
abundance: few
v_gene: TRBV9
d_gene: NA
j_gene: TRBJ2-7

CDR3nt: TGCGCCAGCAGCTACGGCGGGACGGATATTAGGCAGTACTTC
CDR3aa: CASSYGGTDIRQYF
abundance: few
v_gene: TRBV5-1
d_gene: NA
j_gene: TRBJ2-7

CDR3nt: TGCGCCAGCAGCCAACTGGGACAAAACTACGAGCAGTACTTC
CDR3aa: CASSQLGQNYEQYF
abundance: few
v_gene: TRBV4-1
d_gene: NA
j_gene: TRBJ2-7

CDR3nt: TGCAGCACTCCACGACCGGACAGGGGGGACACCGGGGAGCTGTTTTTT
CDR3aa: CSTPRPDRGDTGELFF
abundance: few
v_gene: TRBV29-1
d_gene: TRBD1
j_gene: TRBJ2-2

CDR3nt: TGTGCCAGCTCACAGGGGATTGTGCGCGAGAACACTGAAGCTTTCTTT
CDR3aa: CASSQGIVRENTEAFF
abundance: few
v_gene: TRBV18
d_gene: NA
j_gene: TRBJ1-1

CDR3nt: TGTGCCAGCAGTTCCCCAGGGGGAGTTAGCACCGGGGAGCTGTTTTTT
CDR3aa: CASSSPGGVSTGELFF
abundance: many
v_gene: TRBV12-3/TRBV12-4
d_gene: TRBD1
j_gene: TRBJ2-2

CDR3nt: TGTGCCAGTAGTAGACAGAGCAATGAGCAGTTCTTC
CDR3aa: CASSRQSNEQFF
abundance: many
v_gene: TRBV19
d_gene: NA
j_gene: TRBJ2-1

CDR3nt: TGTGCCAGCCAAGGGGATGGTGGCAATCAGCCCCAGCATTTT
CDR3aa: CASQGDGGNQPQHF
abundance: NA
v_gene: TRBV2
d_gene: NA
j_gene: TRBJ1-5

CDR3nt: TGTGCCAGCAGAGTGACAGAAACCTCCTACAATGAGCAGTTCTTC
CDR3aa: CASRVTETSYNEQFF
abundance: once
v_gene: TRBV6-1
d_gene: NA
j_gene: TRBJ2-1

CDR3nt: TGTGCCAGCAGCACGCTAGCGGGAGTAGTAGATACGCAGTATTTT
CDR3aa: CASSTLAGVVDTQYF
abundance: NA
v_gene: TRBV7-2
d_gene: TRBD2
j_gene: TRBJ2-3

CDR3nt: TGTGCCAGCAGCCAAGATGGGTGGCAGCCCCAGCATTTT
CDR3aa: CASSQDGWQPQHF
abundance: few
v_gene: TRBV4-2
d_gene: NA
j_gene: TRBJ1-5

CDR3nt: TGTGCCAGCAGTTTATCGACACCCTCCCGGGAGCAGTACTTC
CDR3aa: CASSLSTPSREQYF
abundance: NA
v_gene: TRBV27
d_gene: NA
j_gene: TRBJ2-7

CDR3nt: TGTGCCAGCCGCTCCCGGGGGGGTCACGGGGAGCTGTTTTTT
CDR3aa: CASRSRGGHGELFF
abundance: NA
v_gene: TRBV11-3
d_gene: TRBD2
j_gene: TRBJ2-2

CDR3nt: TGTGCCTGGAGTGTACGGACAGGGGATCAGCCCCAGCATTTT
CDR3aa: CAWSVRTGDQPQHF
abundance: NA
v_gene: TRBV30
d_gene: TRBD1
j_gene: TRBJ1-5

CDR3nt: TGTGCCAGCTCACATGACAGGGGCTTGATCAATGAGCAGTTCTTC
CDR3aa: CASSHDRGLINEQFF
abundance: NA
v_gene: TRBV18
d_gene: TRBD1
j_gene: TRBJ2-1

CDR3nt: TGCAGCGTCGACCCCAGGGCGAATTTCGTAGCTTTCTTT
CDR3aa: CSVDPRANFVAFF
abundance: few
v_gene: TRBV29-1
d_gene: NA
j_gene: TRBJ1-1

CDR3nt: TGTGCCAGCAGTGGTACAGTTTGGCAGTACTTC
CDR3aa: CASSGTVWQYF
abundance: NA
v_gene: TRBV6-6
d_gene: NA
j_gene: TRBJ2-7

CDR3nt: TGTGCCACCAGCAGCCCCGGGACTAGCGGGAAGCTCCTCAGCACAGATACGCAGTATTTT
CDR3aa: CATSSPGTSGKLLSTDTQYF
abundance: few
v_gene: TRBV15
d_gene: TRBD2
j_gene: TRBJ2-3

CDR3nt: TGTGCCAGCAGCCGGACTAGCGGGAGTCAGAGGGAGACCCAGTACTTC
CDR3aa: CASSRTSGSQRETQYF
abundance: many
v_gene: TRBV3-1
d_gene: TRBD2
j_gene: TRBJ2-5

CDR3nt: TGCGCCAGCAGCTTTACGGGGGCCTCCTACAATGAGCAGTTCTTC
CDR3aa: CASSFTGASYNEQFF
abundance: few
v_gene: TRBV5-1
d_gene: NA
j_gene: TRBJ2-1

CDR3nt: TGCAGTGCTAGGGGACAGGGGGCGCTTCGGAACACTGAAGCTTTCTTT
CDR3aa: CSARGQGALRNTEAFF
abundance: NA
v_gene: TRBV20-1
d_gene: TRBD1
j_gene: TRBJ1-1

CDR3nt: TGTGCCAGCAGCTTTGGGGTGGGCGTCTATGGCTACACCTTC
CDR3aa: CASSFGVGVYGYTF
abundance: few
v_gene: TRBV7-2
d_gene: NA
j_gene: TRBJ1-2

CDR3nt: TGCGCCAGCAGCTTGTCTCCGGGACACCCCACGCATGGCTACACCTTC
CDR3aa: CASSLSPGHPTHGYTF
abundance: NA
v_gene: TRBV5-1
d_gene: NA
j_gene: TRBJ1-2